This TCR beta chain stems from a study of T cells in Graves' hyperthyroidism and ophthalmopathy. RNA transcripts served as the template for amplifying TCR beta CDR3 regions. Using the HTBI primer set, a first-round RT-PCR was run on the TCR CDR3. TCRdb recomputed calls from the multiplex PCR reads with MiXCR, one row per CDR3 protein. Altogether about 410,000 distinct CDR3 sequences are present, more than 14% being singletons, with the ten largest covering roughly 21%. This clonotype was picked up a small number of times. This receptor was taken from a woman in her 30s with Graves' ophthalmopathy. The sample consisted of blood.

CDR3 DNA: TGTGCCAGCAGTAGGGACAGGGGGCCGAGCACTGAAGCTTTCTTT. Its translation is CASSRDRGPSTEAFF. The rearrangement uses TRBV25-1 and TRBJ1-1; 12 positions agree with TRBD1. Germline trimming cut 5 bases from V and 4 bases from J; bases unmatched to any gene: 5. The CDR3 loop spans 15 amino acids. CDR1 is MGHDK and CDR2 is SYGVNS in the germline V gene.